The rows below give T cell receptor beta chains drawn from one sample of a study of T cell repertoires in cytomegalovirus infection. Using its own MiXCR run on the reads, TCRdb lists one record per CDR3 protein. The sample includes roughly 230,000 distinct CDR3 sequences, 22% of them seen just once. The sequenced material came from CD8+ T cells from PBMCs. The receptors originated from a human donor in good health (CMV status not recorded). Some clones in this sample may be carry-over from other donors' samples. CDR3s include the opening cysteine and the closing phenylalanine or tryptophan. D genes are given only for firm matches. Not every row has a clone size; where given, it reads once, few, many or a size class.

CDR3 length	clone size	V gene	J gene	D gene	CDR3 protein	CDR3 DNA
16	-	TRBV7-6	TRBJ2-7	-	CASSLPPWDTSYEQYF	TGTGCCAGCAGCTTACCCCCCTGGGACACCTCCTACGAGCAGTACTTC
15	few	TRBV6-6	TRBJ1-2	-	CASSYSTGDIYGYTF	TGTGCCAGCAGTTACTCGACGGGGGACATCTATGGCTACACCTTC
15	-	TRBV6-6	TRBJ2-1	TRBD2	CASSYQAGASNEQFF	TGTGCCAGCAGTTACCAAGCGGGGGCCTCCAATGAGCAGTTCTTC
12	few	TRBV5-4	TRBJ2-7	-	CASSSTGLEQYF	TGTGCCAGCAGCTCCACTGGGCTCGAGCAGTACTTC
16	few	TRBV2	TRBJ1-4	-	CASSERTVATNEKLFF	TGTGCCAGCAGTGAACGGACGGTTGCAACTAATGAAAAACTGTTTTTT
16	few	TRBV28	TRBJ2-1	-	CASSPPTGFRLNEQFF	TGTGCCAGCAGCCCCCCGACGGGATTCCGTTTAAATGAGCAGTTCTTC
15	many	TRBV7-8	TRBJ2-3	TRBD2	CASSDLAALTDTQYF	TGTGCCAGCAGCGATCTAGCGGCCTTGACAGATACGCAGTATTTT
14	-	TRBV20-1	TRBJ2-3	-	CSTLARTRKDTQYF	TGCAGTACCCTGGCAAGGACCAGGAAAGATACGCAGTATTTT
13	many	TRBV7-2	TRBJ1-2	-	CASSLDNHYGYTF	TGTGCCAGCAGCTTGGACAATCACTATGGCTACACCTTC
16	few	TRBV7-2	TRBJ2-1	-	CASSERFSGAYNEQFF	TGTGCCAGCAGCGAGCGGTTCAGTGGGGCTTACAATGAGCAGTTCTTC